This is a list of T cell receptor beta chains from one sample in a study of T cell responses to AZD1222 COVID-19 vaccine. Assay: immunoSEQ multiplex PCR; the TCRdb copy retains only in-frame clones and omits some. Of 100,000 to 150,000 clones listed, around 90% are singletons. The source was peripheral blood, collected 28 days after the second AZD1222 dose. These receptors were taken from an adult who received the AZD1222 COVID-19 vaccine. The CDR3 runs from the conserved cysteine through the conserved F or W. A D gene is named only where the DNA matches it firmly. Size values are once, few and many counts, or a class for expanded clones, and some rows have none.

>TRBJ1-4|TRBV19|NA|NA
CASRTWGLEEKLFF
TGTGCCAGTAGGACCTGGGGGCTCGAGGAAAAACTGTTTTTT
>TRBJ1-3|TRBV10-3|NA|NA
CAISDRDRGTDTIYF
TGTGCCATCAGTGATCGGGACCGGGGGACGGACACCATATATTTT
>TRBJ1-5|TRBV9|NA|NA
CASSGDSNQPQHF
TGTGCCAGCAGCGGCGATAGCAATCAGCCCCAGCATTTT
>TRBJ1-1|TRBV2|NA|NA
CASSRRPGNTEAFF
TGTGCCAGCAGTCGCAGGCCAGGGAACACTGAAGCTTTCTTT
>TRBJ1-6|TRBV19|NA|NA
CASGQGGSPLHF
TGTGCCAGTGGGCAGGGAGGATCACCCCTCCACTTT
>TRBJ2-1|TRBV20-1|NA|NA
CSARLSDEQFF
TGCAGTGCTAGACTTAGCGATGAGCAGTTCTTC
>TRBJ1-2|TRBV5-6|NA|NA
CASSLERVFSGYTF
TGTGCCAGCAGCTTGGAACGGGTTTTTTCTGGCTACACCTTC
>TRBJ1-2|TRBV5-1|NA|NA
CASSLRAGDSYGYTF
TGCGCCAGCAGCTTGCGGGCCGGAGATTCGTATGGCTACACCTTC
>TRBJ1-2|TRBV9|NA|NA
CASSSAAPFYGYTF
TGTGCCAGCAGCTCCGCGGCCCCCTTCTATGGCTACACCTTC
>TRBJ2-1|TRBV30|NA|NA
CAWSAGGRIYNEQFF
TGTGCCTGGAGTGCCGGGGGGCGGATTTACAATGAGCAGTTCTTC
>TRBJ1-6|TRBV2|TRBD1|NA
CASRKADRENSPLHF
TGTGCCAGCAGGAAGGCGGACAGGGAGAATTCACCCCTCCACTTT
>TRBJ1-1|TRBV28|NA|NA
CASSQTGSEAFF
TGTGCCAGCAGTCAGACAGGTTCTGAAGCTTTCTTT
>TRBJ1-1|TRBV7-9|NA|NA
CASRADTEAFF
TGTGCCAGCAGAGCGGACACTGAAGCTTTCTTT
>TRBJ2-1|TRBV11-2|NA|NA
CASSLGTSSYNEQFF
TGTGCCAGCAGCTTAGGAACTTCCTCCTACAATGAGCAGTTCTTC
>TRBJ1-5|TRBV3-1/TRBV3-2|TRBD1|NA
CASSQTGGPQHF
TGTGCCAGCAGTCAGACAGGGGGGCCCCAGCATTTT
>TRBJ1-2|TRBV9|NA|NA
CASSGAGLRPRYGYTF
TGTGCCAGCAGTGGCGCCGGGCTCCGACCCAGGTATGGCTACACCTTC
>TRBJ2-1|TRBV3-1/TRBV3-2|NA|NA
CASSQSLAVYNEQFF
TGTGCCAGCAGCCAATCGCTAGCAGTATACAATGAGCAGTTCTTC
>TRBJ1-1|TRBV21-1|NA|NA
CASSQDREPEAFF
TGTGCCAGCAGCCAAGACAGGGAGCCTGAAGCTTTCTTT
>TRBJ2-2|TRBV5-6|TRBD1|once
CASRAGGAGTGELFF
TGTGCCAGCAGGGCAGGGGGCGCGGGCACCGGGGAGCTGTTTTTT
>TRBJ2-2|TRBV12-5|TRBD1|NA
CASAEDRFTGELFF
TGTGCTAGTGCCGAGGACAGGTTCACCGGGGAGCTGTTTTTT
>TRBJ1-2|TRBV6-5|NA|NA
CASTVGGYGYTF
TGTGCCAGTACGGTCGGGGGCTATGGCTACACCTTC
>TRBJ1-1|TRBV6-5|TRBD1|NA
CASSSRTGNTEAFF
TGTGCCAGCAGTTCGCGGACAGGTAACACTGAAGCTTTCTTT
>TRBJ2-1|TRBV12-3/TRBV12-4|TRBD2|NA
CASSWGGNEQFF
TGTGCCAGCAGTTGGGGGGGAAATGAGCAGTTCTTC
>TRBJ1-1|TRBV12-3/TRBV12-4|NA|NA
CASSRVDTEAFF
TGTGCCAGCAGCCGAGTCGATACTGAAGCTTTCTTT
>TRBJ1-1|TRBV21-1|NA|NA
CASSTGRVMNTEAFF
TGTGCCAGCAGCACGGGACGCGTAATGAACACTGAAGCTTTCTTT
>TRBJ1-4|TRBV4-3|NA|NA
CASSQGGGSANEKLFF
TGCGCCAGCAGCCAAGGAGGAGGGAGCGCTAATGAAAAACTGTTTTTT
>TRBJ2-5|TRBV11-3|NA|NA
CASSLAGGTQYF
TGTGCCAGCAGCTTAGCTGGAGGGACCCAGTACTTC
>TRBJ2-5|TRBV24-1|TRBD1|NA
CAIGGQGPQETQYF
TGTGCCATCGGGGGACAGGGCCCGCAAGAGACCCAGTACTTC
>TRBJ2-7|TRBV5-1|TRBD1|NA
CASSTGGSSYEQYF
TGCGCCAGCAGTACAGGGGGTAGCTCCTACGAGCAGTACTTC
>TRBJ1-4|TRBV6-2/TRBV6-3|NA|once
CASSPSPTKLFF
TGTGCCAGCAGCCCTAGTCCCACAAAGCTGTTTTTT
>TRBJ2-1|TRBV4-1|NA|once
CASSQRSATNNEQFF
TGCGCCAGCAGCCAAAGGTCAGCTACTAACAATGAGCAGTTCTTC
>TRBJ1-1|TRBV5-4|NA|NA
CASSLSQLNTEAFF
TGTGCCAGCAGCTTGTCACAGCTGAACACTGAAGCTTTCTTT
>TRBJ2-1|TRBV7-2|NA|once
CASSFPRGAVNNEQFF
TGTGCCAGCAGCTTCCCCCGCGGGGCGGTAAACAATGAGCAGTTCTTC
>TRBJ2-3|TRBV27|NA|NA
CASGSREVFTDTQYF
TGTGCCAGCGGCTCGAGGGAGGTATTCACAGATACGCAGTATTTT
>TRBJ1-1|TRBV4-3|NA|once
CASSRSVGGIEAFF
TGCGCCAGCAGCCGTTCGGTGGGGGGGATTGAAGCTTTCTTT
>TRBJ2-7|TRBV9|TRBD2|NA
CASSVSGGHYEQYF
TGTGCCAGCAGCGTTAGCGGGGGACACTACGAGCAGTACTTC
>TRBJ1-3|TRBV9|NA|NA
CASSLWGSGNTIYF
TGTGCCAGCAGCCTTTGGGGATCTGGAAACACCATATATTTT
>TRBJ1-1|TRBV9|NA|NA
CASSPSGHTEAFF
TGTGCCAGCAGCCCGTCGGGTCACACTGAAGCTTTCTTT
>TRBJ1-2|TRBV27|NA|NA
CASRANGHYGYTF
TGTGCCAGCAGGGCTAATGGGCACTATGGCTACACCTTC
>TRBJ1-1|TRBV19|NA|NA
CASSMGSRMNTEAFF
TGTGCCAGTAGTATGGGTTCCCGCATGAACACTGAAGCTTTCTTT
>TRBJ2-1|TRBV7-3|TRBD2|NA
CASSLTGAGERNEQFF
TGTGCCAGCAGCTTAACAGGAGCGGGGGAGCGTAATGAGCAGTTCTTC
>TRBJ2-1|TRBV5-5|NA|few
CASSLGSGHNEQFF
TGTGCCAGCAGCTTGGGAAGCGGACACAATGAGCAGTTCTTC